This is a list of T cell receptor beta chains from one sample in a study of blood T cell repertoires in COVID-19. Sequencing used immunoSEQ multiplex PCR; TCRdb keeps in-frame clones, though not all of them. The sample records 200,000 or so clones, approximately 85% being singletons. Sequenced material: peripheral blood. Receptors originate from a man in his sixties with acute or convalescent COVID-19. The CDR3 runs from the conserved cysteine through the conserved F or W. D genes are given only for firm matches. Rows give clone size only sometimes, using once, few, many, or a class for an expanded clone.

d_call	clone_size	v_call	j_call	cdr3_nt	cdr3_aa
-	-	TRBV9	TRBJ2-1	TGTGCCAGCAGCGTAGAAGGTTGGGGCCGCTCCTACAATGAGCAGTTCTTC	CASSVEGWGRSYNEQFF
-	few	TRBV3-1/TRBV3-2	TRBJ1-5	TGTGCCAGCAGCCCGCGTGTTCGGCAGCCCCAGCATTTT	CASSPRVRQPQHF
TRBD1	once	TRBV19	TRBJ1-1	TGTGCCAGTAGTATAGATCAGGGGGCTGAAGCTTTCTTT	CASSIDQGAEAFF
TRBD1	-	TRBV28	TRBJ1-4	TGTGCCAGCAGTACCGGGACAGGAGGAAATGAAAAACTGTTTTTT	CASSTGTGGNEKLFF
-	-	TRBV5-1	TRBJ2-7	TGCGCCAGCAGCGTGGACCTCCGAGGCGAGCAGTACTTC	CASSVDLRGEQYF
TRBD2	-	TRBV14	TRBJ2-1	TGTGCCAGCAGCGTAGCGGGAGGGCCCTTCTATGAGCAGTTCTTC	CASSVAGGPFYEQFF
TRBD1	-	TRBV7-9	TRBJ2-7	TGTGCCAGCAGGGTACAGGGGAAGGACGAGCAGTACTTC	CASRVQGKDEQYF
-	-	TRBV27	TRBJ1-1	TGTGCCAGCAGTTCCCAGGGCTATACTGAAGCTTTCTTT	CASSSQGYTEAFF
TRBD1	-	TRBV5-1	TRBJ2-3	TGCGCCAGCAGCGAACAGGGGTTAGATACGCAGTATTTT	CASSEQGLDTQYF
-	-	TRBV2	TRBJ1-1	TGTGCCAGCAGTAGGACGGACATGAACACTGAAGCTTTCTTT	CASSRTDMNTEAFF
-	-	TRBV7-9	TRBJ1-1	TGTGCCGGAGGGAGAGGGGACACTGAAGCTTTCTTT	CAGGRGDTEAFF
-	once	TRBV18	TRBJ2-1	TGTGCCAGCTCACCTCAGCAGGGCTCCTACAATGAGCAGTTCTTC	CASSPQQGSYNEQFF
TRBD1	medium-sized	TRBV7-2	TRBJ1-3	TGTGCCAGCAGCTTACCTAGGGGGCTCGGAAACACCATATATTTT	CASSLPRGLGNTIYF
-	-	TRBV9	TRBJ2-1	TGTGCCAGCAGCGTAGAATTCCACTCCTACAATGAGCAGTTCTTC	CASSVEFHSYNEQFF
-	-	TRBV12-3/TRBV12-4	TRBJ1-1	TGTGCCAGCATCCCCTCGACGGGCACTGAAGCTTTCTTT	CASIPSTGTEAFF
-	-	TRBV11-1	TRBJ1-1	TGTGCCAGCAGCTTGTCAGGGAAGAACACTGAAGCTTTCTTT	CASSLSGKNTEAFF
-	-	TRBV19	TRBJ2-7	TGTGCCAGTAGTATAAGCGACAGATCCCTCGAGCAGTACTTC	CASSISDRSLEQYF
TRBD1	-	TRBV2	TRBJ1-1	TGTGCCAGCAGACCCGGGACAGGGTCCAACACTGAAGCTTTCTTT	CASRPGTGSNTEAFF
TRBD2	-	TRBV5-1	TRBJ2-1	TGCGCCAGCAGCTTGACCCCCGGGACTAGCGGGAGAGGCGTCGCGAACAATGAGCAGTTCTTC	CASSLTPGTSGRGVANNEQFF
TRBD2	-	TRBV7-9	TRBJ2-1	TGTGCCAGCAGCTTAGCTTGGGGAGCTAGCGGGAGAGTCGATGAGCAGTTCTTC	CASSLAWGASGRVDEQFF
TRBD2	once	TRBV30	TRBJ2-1	TGTGTTAGCGGGAGAAAGAATGAGCAGTTCTTC	CVSGRKNEQFF
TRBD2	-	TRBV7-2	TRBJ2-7	TGTGCCAGCCGAACTAGCGGGAGCTACGAGCAGTACTTC	CASRTSGSYEQYF
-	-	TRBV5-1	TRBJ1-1	TGCGCCAGCAGCCTTGGGGAGATTAACACTGAAGCTTTCTTT	CASSLGEINTEAFF
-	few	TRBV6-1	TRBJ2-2	TGTGCCAGCAGTGAAGCGGGAGTTAAGGTTGCCGGGGAGCTGTTTTTT	CASSEAGVKVAGELFF
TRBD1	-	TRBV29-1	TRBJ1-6	TGCAGCGTCCGGGACAGCCTAACCTATAATTCACCCCTCCACTTT	CSVRDSLTYNSPLHF
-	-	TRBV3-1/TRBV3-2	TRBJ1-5	TGTGCCAGCAGCCAAGAGAGGGATCAGCCCCAGCATTTT	CASSQERDQPQHF
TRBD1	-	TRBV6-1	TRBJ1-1	TGTGCCAGCAGTGACACAGGGGGCAAGGCTGAAGCTTTCTTT	CASSDTGGKAEAFF
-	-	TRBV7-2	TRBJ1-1	TGTGCCAGCAGCTTATGGCCCATTGGGGGGAGATCGGCTGAAGCTTTCTTT	CASSLWPIGGRSAEAFF